The entry below describes one T cell receptor beta chain. The antigen is unknown. Germline V gene data show CDR1 as LGHNT and CDR2 as FRNRAP. Trimming pared 3 bases from V and 1 base from J, leaving 18 bases between. CDR3 length: 17 amino acids. It was from resections taken during corrective heart surgery that the thymus tissue came. These data come from a study of human thymus T cells. General observations from the study: Reports from related research described highly overlapping thymic repertoires among unrelated individuals. The authors found apparently biased V and J gene usage in thymic and blood repertoires.

Sequenced by immunoSEQ multiplex PCR; TCRdb stores in-frame clones only, minus some. The sample lists around 130,000 clones; about 94% were seen once. The specimen was thymus tissue. The gene calls are TRBV12-5 and TRBJ1-1; D is possibly TRBD1 (6 bases). The origin of this receptor is a boy younger than two with a congenital heart defect but otherwise immunologically healthy. CDR3 sequence: CASGFGHQGPPNTEAFF. The CDR3 bases are TGTGCTAGTGGTTTCGGACACCAGGGGCCCCCGAACACTGAAGCTTTCTTT.